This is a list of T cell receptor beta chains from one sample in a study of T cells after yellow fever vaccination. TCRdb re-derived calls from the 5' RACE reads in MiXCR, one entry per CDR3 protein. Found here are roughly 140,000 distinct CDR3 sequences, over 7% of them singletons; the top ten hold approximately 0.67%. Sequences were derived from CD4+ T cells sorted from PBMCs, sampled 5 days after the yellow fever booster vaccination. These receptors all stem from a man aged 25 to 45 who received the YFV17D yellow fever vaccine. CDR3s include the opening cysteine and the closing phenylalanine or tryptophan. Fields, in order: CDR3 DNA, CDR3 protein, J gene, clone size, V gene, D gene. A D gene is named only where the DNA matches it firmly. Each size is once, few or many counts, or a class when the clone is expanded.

TGTGCCAGCAGCCAAGGACCCACCAATGAGCAGTTCTTC,CASSQGPTNEQFF,TRBJ2-1,many,TRBV4-2,.
TGTGCCACGGCCTTTAGGGGGGGAAACATTCAGTACTTC,CATAFRGGNIQYF,TRBJ2-4,many,TRBV15,.
TGTGCCAGCAGCTTAGATCGACACCTCTCCTACGAGCAGTACTTC,CASSLDRHLSYEQYF,TRBJ2-7,many,TRBV11-2,.
TGCGCCAGCACCCCGGACACTTACTACAATGAGCAGTTCTTC,CASTPDTYYNEQFF,TRBJ2-1,many,TRBV5-1,.
TGCGCCAGCAGCCAGACTAGCGGGAGATTGAGATTCAATGAGCAGTTCTTC,CASSQTSGRLRFNEQFF,TRBJ2-1,many,TRBV5-1,TRBD2
TGTGCCAGCAGTGGCGGCCTAGGAACAGATACGCAGTATTTT,CASSGGLGTDTQYF,TRBJ2-3,few,TRBV2,.
TGCAGCTTAGCGGGAGGGGAAGAGACCCAGTACTTC,CSLAGGEETQYF,TRBJ2-5,many,TRBV20-1,TRBD2
TGTGCCAGCACCAGAGGGACTAGCGGCTACAATGAGCAGTTCTTC,CASTRGTSGYNEQFF,TRBJ2-1,many,TRBV6-5,TRBD2
TGTGCCAGCATACCAAACCTCCAACGTCGGACGGAGCAGTACTTC,CASIPNLQRRTEQYF,TRBJ2-7,many,TRBV12-3/TRBV12-4,.
TGTGCCAGCAGCTTATGGGTCTCCAGTGAAAACATTCAGTACTTC,CASSLWVSSENIQYF,TRBJ2-4,many,TRBV7-9,.
TGTGCCAGCAGTTTCTCGGCCACCGGGGAGCTGTTTTTT,CASSFSATGELFF,TRBJ2-2,many,TRBV12-3/TRBV12-4,.